The 23 T cell receptor beta chains below were found in one sample sequenced in a study of neoadjuvant anti-PD-1 for oral cavity cancer. Assay: immunoSEQ multiplex PCR; the TCRdb copy retains only in-frame clones and omits some. The table lists some 33,000 clones, 87% of them singletons. Source: PBMCs, taken before nivolumab (anti-PD-1) treatment. These receptor sequences come from a person aged 40-85 years with oral cavity squamous cell carcinoma.

The V and J genes are TRBV18 and TRBJ1-1, with a possible D match to TRBD1 (6 bases). CDR3 length: 12 residues. V shed 4 bases and J shed 8 bases, with 11 bases lying between them. Germline V gene sequence: CDR1 KGHSH, CDR2 LQKENI. The CDR3 DNA sequence: TGTGCCAGCTCACGAGCGGACAGAGAAGCTTTCTTT. Its protein is CASSRADREAFF.

The rearrangement links TRBV11-3 to TRBJ2-1; TRBD1 agrees at 10 bases. The CDR3 is made up of 17 amino acids. Trimming took 1 base from V and 1 from J; bases not matched to a gene: 4. From germline, CDR1 is SGHNT and CDR2 YENEEA. This CDR3 reads CASSLGTGGESYNEQFF. CDR3 DNA: TGTGCCAGCAGCTTAGGGACAGGGGGGGAGTCCTACAATGAGCAGTTCTTC.

The V gene is TRBV7-9, the J gene TRBJ2-7, with D possibly being TRBD1 or TRBD2 (6 bases each). The CDR3 is 15 amino acids. Trimming pared 5 bases from V and 4 bases from J, leaving 18 bases between. Germline V lookup: CDR1 SEHNR, CDR2 FQNEAQ (reference sequence). The CDR3 DNA sequence: TGTGCCAGCAGCCCGGCGATCGGGGGCCCTTACGAGCAGTACTTC. Translation gives CASSPAIGGPYEQYF.

The chain joins TRBV7-8 to TRBJ2-5; D call uncertain. CDR1 and CDR2 from the germline V gene are SGHVS and FQNEAQ. V lost 8 bases, J lost 5 bases, and 6 bases lay in between. The CDR3 has 10 amino acids. Here the CDR3 DNA reads TGTGCCAGCGTGAGGGAGACCCAGTACTTC. This translates into CASVRETQYF.

DNA of the CDR3: TGTGCCAGTAGTATCGGACGGAACTCCTACGAGCAGTACTTC. This gives the protein CASSIGRNSYEQYF. V gene TRBV19 combines with J gene TRBJ2-7; D call uncertain. Germline CDR1 and CDR2: LNHDA and SQIVND (reference sequence). The CDR3 contains 14 residues. Trimming shortened V by 3 bases and J by 0 bases, and 9 bases separated the two germline ends. Based on the CDR3 plus reference TRBV19 and TRBJ2-7, the full variable domain is DGGITQSPKYLFRKEGQNVTLSCEQNLNHDAMYWYRQDPGQGLRLIYYSQIVNDFQKGDIAEGYSVSREKKESFPLTVTSAQKNPTAFYLCASSIGRNSYEQYFGPGTRLTVT.

The chain uses TRBV5-4 and TRBJ2-1; the D call may be TRBD1 or TRBD2 (6 bases each). This CDR3 has 16 residues. Germline V gene lookup returns CDR1 SGHNT and CDR2 YYREEE (reference sequence). V lost 4 bases to trimming and J lost 0 bases, with 14 bases between them. DNA for the CDR3: TGTGCCAGCAGCCCCCGAGGGGGGAGCTCCTACAATGAGCAGTTCTTC. As protein: CASSPRGGSSYNEQFF.

This chain connects TRBV5-1 to TRBJ2-7, with unresolved D. Germline CDR1 reads SGHRS; CDR2 reads YFSETQ. V shed 1 base and J shed 3 bases, with 8 bases lying between them. CDR3 length equals 13 residues. CDR3 residues: CASSLLGNYEQYF. The CDR3 DNA sequence: TGCGCCAGCAGCTTGTTGGGGAACTACGAGCAGTACTTC.

The chain recombines TRBV19 with TRBJ1-6; D might be TRBD1 (6 bases). The ends were cut back, 5 bases at V and 15 bases at J, with 17 bases in the middle. The CDR3 is 13 residues long. The germline V gene encodes CDR1 LNHDA and CDR2 SQIVND (reference sequence). CDR3 sequence reads: CASSPPRGGVLHF. The DNA for the CDR3 is TGTGCCAGTAGTCCGCCGAGAGGGGGTGTCCTCCACTTT.

In DNA, the CDR3 is TGTGCCAGCAGCTTGGGCTCTAGCCGGGAGACCCAGTACTTC. Protein product: CASSLGSSRETQYF. The chain is built from TRBV7-2 and TRBJ2-5; D is possibly TRBD2 (5 bases). The CDR3 has 14 residues. Germline values: CDR1 SGHTA, CDR2 FQGNSA. Trimming took 3 bases from V and 5 from J, leaving 13 bases between them.

The chain couples TRBV5-5 to TRBJ2-3, with TRBD2 matching 16 bases. Germline trimming cut 0 bases from V and 7 bases from J; bases unmatched to any gene: 11. This CDR3 contains 19 residues. CDR1 and CDR2 (germline): SGHKS, YYEKEE (reference sequence). The CDR3 DNA is TGTGCCAGCAGCTTGGCGATATCCGGGACTAGCGGGGGGGCGAATACGCAGTATTTT. It specifies CASSLAISGTSGGANTQYF.

J is TRBJ2-7 and V is TRBV9; D might be TRBD1 (5 bases). Trimming cost V 4 bases and J 0 bases, with 14 bases left between them. Germline V gene lookup returns CDR1 SGDLS and CDR2 YYNGEE. CDR3 length equals 15 residues. The CDR3 region is CASSPSSGSSYEQYF. CDR3 sequence (DNA): TGTGCCAGCAGCCCCTCCTCAGGGTCCTCCTACGAGCAGTACTTC.

This sequence joins TRBV4-1 and TRBJ1-6, with D tentatively TRBD1 (5 bases). CDR3 length equals 20 residues. Germline V gene lookup returns CDR1 MGHRA and CDR2 YSYEKL. Trimming left V 0 bases short and J 4 bases short, with 22 bases between. The CDR3 is CASSQDGRPEDGGYNSPLHF. CDR3 sequence (DNA): TGCGCCAGCAGCCAAGATGGGCGACCGGAGGACGGGGGTTATAATTCACCCCTCCACTTT.

The rearrangement joins TRBV27 to TRBJ2-7; TRBD1 matches 10 bases. Trimming took 0 bases from V and 6 from J; bases not matched to a gene: 5. The germline V gene has CDR1 MNHEY and CDR2 SMNVEV (reference sequence). CDR3 length: 15 residues. The DNA of the CDR3 is TGTGCCAGCAGTTTATCGGGACAGGGGAATGGCGAGCAGTACTTC. Residues: CASSLSGQGNGEQYF.

The chain joins TRBV27 to TRBJ1-5; possibly TRBD1 for D (5 bases). Germline loops: CDR1 MNHEY, CDR2 SMNVEV (reference sequence). The CDR3 loop spans 15 amino acids. V was trimmed by 2 bases and J by 7 bases, leaving 15 bases between them. CDR3 DNA: TGTGCCAGCAGTTTACAGGGTCTAGTCAGCCAGCCCCAGCATTTT. This sequence encodes CASSLQGLVSQPQHF.

J is TRBJ1-4 and V is TRBV7-9, with D possibly TRBD1 on 5 matching bases. Trimming shortened V by 5 bases and J by 8 bases, and 15 bases separated the two germline ends. The V gene's germline CDR1 is SEHNR and CDR2 FQNEAQ (reference sequence). The CDR3 totals 14 residues. CDR3 bases: TGTGCCAGCAGCCCCCCGCAGGGTGGGGAAAAACTGTTTTTT. This encodes CASSPPQGGEKLFF.

This clone was recorded a few times. V gene TRBV30 combines with J gene TRBJ1-1; perhaps TRBD1 as D (6 bases). Germline assignment: CDR1 GTSNPN and CDR2 SVGIG (reference sequence). The ends were cut back, 2 bases at V and 11 bases at J, with 12 bases in the middle. This CDR3 has 11 amino acids. CDR3 DNA sequence: TGTGCCTGGAGTTACAGGGCCCGGGCTTTCTTT. Translated, it gives CAWSYRARAFF.

V is TRBV6-4 and J is TRBJ1-6; a weak D match, TRBD1 (5 bases). CDR3 length: 14 residues. Trimming took off 6 bases at V and 6 bases at J, with 12 bases between the two ends. Germline V CDR1 and CDR2: MRHNA, SNTAGT. DNA of the CDR3: TGTGCCAGCAGGGACACCTCCGTTAATTCACCCCTCCACTTT. The encoded protein is CASRDTSVNSPLHF.

The chain uses TRBV19 and TRBJ1-3, with D uncertain. Per the germline V gene, CDR1 is LNHDA and CDR2 is SQIVND (reference sequence). The length of the CDR3 is 14 residues. The ends were cut back, 5 bases at V and 0 bases at J, with 8 bases in the middle. CDR3 residues: CASSPVTSGNTIYF. The CDR3 coding sequence is TGTGCCAGTAGTCCCGTCACCTCTGGAAACACCATATATTTT.

The chain couples TRBV5-5 to TRBJ1-5, with D uncertain. With 1 base removed from V and 0 bases from J, the gap between germline ends came to 11 bases. The germline V gene encodes CDR1 SGHKS and CDR2 YYEKEE (reference sequence). The CDR3 loop spans 16 amino acids. CDR3 in amino acids: CASSLIPGISNQPQHF. CDR3 nucleotide sequence: TGTGCCAGCAGCTTGATTCCGGGTATTAGCAATCAGCCCCAGCATTTT.

The chain couples TRBV10-3 to TRBJ1-5; D gene ambiguous. V was cut by 0 bases and J by 7 bases, with 7 bases left in between. CDR1 is ENHRY, CDR2 SYGVKD, per germline. The CDR3 length is 13 residues. The CDR3 DNA follows: TGTGCCATCAGTGAGTCCCCGGCCCAGCCCCAGCATTTT. Its protein product is CAISESPAQPQHF.

V usage is TRBV29-1 and J usage is TRBJ1-2; D ambiguous. The CDR3 extends over 13 amino acids. Trimming stripped 4 bases from V and 5 bases from J, with 14 bases between. Looked up from germline, CDR1 is SQVTM and CDR2 is ANQGSEA. CDR3 residues: CSVGGFEVYGYTF. CDR3 sequence (DNA): TGCAGCGTTGGGGGATTTGAAGTATATGGCTACACCTTC.

The J gene is TRBJ2-7, the V gene TRBV11-1, with TRBD1 matching 11 bases. Germline loops: CDR1 SGHAT, CDR2 FQDESV (reference sequence). This CDR3 has 14 amino acids. V lost 4 bases, J lost 2 bases, and 1 base stayed unmatched. The CDR3 loop reads CASSSGQGAYEQYF. CDR3 in DNA: TGTGCCAGCAGCTCGGGACAGGGGGCCTACGAGCAGTACTTC.

The chain carries TRBV12-5 and TRBJ2-3, with D uncertain. The CDR3 is 15 residues long. Germline V gene lookup returns CDR1 LGHNT and CDR2 FRNRAP. V was shortened by 0 bases and J by 3 bases, with 10 bases between the two germline ends. This CDR3 reads CASGLVLSSTDTQYF. CDR3 DNA: TGTGCTAGTGGTTTGGTACTTTCGTCTACAGATACGCAGTATTTT. The full variable domain, completed using reference TRBV12-5 and TRBJ2-3, is DARVTQTPRHKVTEMGQEVTMRCQPILGHNTVFWYRQTMMQGLELLAYFRNRAPLDDSGMPKDRFSAEMPDATLATLKIQPSEPRDSAVYFCASGLVLSSTDTQYFGPGTRLTVL.